A selection of T cell receptor beta chains follows, all from one sample in a study of radiotherapy plus CTLA-4 blockade in lung cancer. Assay: immunoSEQ multiplex PCR; the TCRdb copy retains only in-frame clones and omits some. The repertoire includes about 120,000 clones, roughly 77% of them detected once, and 3.3% sits in the top ten. Sequenced here: peripheral blood, sampled from a patient treated with radiotherapy plus ipilimumab. The receptors stem from a human donor with non-small cell lung cancer that progressed on radiotherapy plus ipilimumab. Some clones in this sample may be carry-over from other donors' samples. Each CDR3 is given with its conserved first and last residue. Fields, in order: V gene, clone size, CDR3 length, J gene, D gene, CDR3 DNA, CDR3 protein. A D gene is named only where the DNA matches it firmly. Part of the rows lack a size; the others show once, few, many or a class for expanded clones.

TRBV5-1	few	14	TRBJ2-7	TRBD1	TGCGCCAGCAGTGTGGGGACAGGCTATTACGAGCAGTACTTC	CASSVGTGYYEQYF
TRBV6-5	NA	15	TRBJ2-7	TRBD1	TGTGCCAGCAGTTACTATCACAGGACAGGGTACGAGCAGTACTTC	CASSYYHRTGYEQYF
TRBV4-2	few	14	TRBJ2-3	TRBD2	TGTGCCAGCAGCCGCGGACTAGCTACAGATACGCAGTATTTT	CASSRGLATDTQYF
TRBV7-2	NA	13	TRBJ1-1	TRBD1	TGTGCCAGCAGCTCACGACAGGGGGCAAGAGCTTTCTTT	CASSSRQGARAFF
TRBV4-2	NA	17	TRBJ1-2	NA	TGTGCCAGCAGCAGACGGGGAGGCTACGACCCCCCCAGCGGCTACACCTTC	CASSRRGGYDPPSGYTF
TRBV6-1	NA	14	TRBJ2-7	NA	TGTGCCAGCAGTTTAGGTACTAGTCTTTACGAGCAGTACTTC	CASSLGTSLYEQYF
TRBV6-1	NA	15	TRBJ1-2	NA	TGTGCCAGCATGACTACAGGGTTGGCGAACTATGGCTACACCTTC	CASMTTGLANYGYTF
TRBV5-1	NA	16	TRBJ2-1	TRBD2	TGCGCCAGCAACCCCGATGCCAGCGGGGATAACAATGAGCAGTTCTTC	CASNPDASGDNNEQFF
TRBV5-1	NA	17	TRBJ1-2	TRBD1	TGCGCCAGCAGCTTGGTTGCAGGGGGCGGCCTGACCTATGGCTACACCTTC	CASSLVAGGGLTYGYTF
TRBV4-1	NA	15	TRBJ2-7	NA	TGCGCCAGCAGCCAAGATAGCAGGGGAGCGCGCGAGCAGTACTTC	CASSQDSRGAREQYF